This TCR beta chain was captured in a study of a mutant IDH1 vaccine in newly diagnosed glioma (dated by TCRdb to the early 2020s). With regard to the full study: The roughly 34 treated patients were 62.5% male and roughly 40% female, with a mean age of approximately 40 years. Before enrollment, patients had received standard therapy of radiotherapy alone, temozolomide alone, or radiochemotherapy with temozolomide; most received the combination. Peripheral blood was drawn at six visits: V03 (baseline), V05, V07, V10, V12 and V13. For exploratory analyses, some 24 treated patients had longitudinal TCRB deep sequencing done wherever samples were available. General study outcomes and caveats: The authors noted that analyses of patient blood samples could not be reproduced because of sample limitations. Pseudoprogression seemed to be unrelated to changes in the top peripheral T cell clonotypes found by TCRB sequencing. Availability determined which PBMC samples were chosen for TCRB deep sequencing. Vaccine-induced immune responses across multiple MHC alleles were detected in about 93% of patients.

Library method: the immunoSEQ multiplex PCR assay. The hsTCRB Kit was used according to the manufacturer's protocol to amplify rearranged TCR beta chain sequences. An Illumina MiSeq was used to sequence the TCRB libraries. The paper's processing steps were these. The kit vendor's proprietary platform handled demultiplexing, trimming and gene mapping. TCRdb retrieved this table from immuneACCESS and kept in-frame rearrangements only. Not all clones are present; in checked studies, unresolved V genes account for under half, and no reason is known for the remainder. V, J and clone size are those of that table, while D and trimming were read from the DNA. For this sample the table gives 45,000 to 70,000 clones, of which about 91% were detected only once. Of the sample, about 2.5% is held by the ten largest clones. V drops 3 bases and J drops 4 bases, leaving 13 bases in between. The germline V gene (reference sequence) supplies CDR1 GTSNPN and CDR2 SVGIG. Counted from cysteine to phenylalanine, this CDR3 has 13 amino acids. This entry keeps only the CDR3 DNA: 39 bases, framed from base 1.

Sample time point, as interpreted from the label and publication: baseline, week 1 (first vaccination visit). The sample's treatment or condition label, in plain terms: pre-vaccination baseline after standard-of-care therapy. Donors had newly diagnosed WHO grade 3 or 4 IDH1-mutant astrocytomas with loss of nuclear ATRX. The samples were drawn from NOA16, a multicentre, single-arm, open-label phase I trial in Germany that tested a mutant IDH1 peptide vaccine in humans for the first time. Visit V03 blood draws served as the baseline sample for immunogenicity testing. Genomic DNA for TCRB sequencing was isolated from EDTA blood with the DNeasy Blood and Tissue Kit. Details on this clone: The antigen this receptor binds is unknown. Base qualities are not at hand, and no much larger clone is one base apart.

This sequence was found in a man aged 50-59 years with glioma. The material was PBMCs, obtained from a glioma patient treated with radiotherapy, temozolomide or both. This receptor chain uses TRBV30 and TRBJ2-7; tentative D gene TRBD1, with 6 bases matching. For the CDR3, the sequence is CAWRGATGYEQYF. The nucleotides read TGTGCCTGGAGGGGGGCGACGGGGTACGAGCAGTACTTC.